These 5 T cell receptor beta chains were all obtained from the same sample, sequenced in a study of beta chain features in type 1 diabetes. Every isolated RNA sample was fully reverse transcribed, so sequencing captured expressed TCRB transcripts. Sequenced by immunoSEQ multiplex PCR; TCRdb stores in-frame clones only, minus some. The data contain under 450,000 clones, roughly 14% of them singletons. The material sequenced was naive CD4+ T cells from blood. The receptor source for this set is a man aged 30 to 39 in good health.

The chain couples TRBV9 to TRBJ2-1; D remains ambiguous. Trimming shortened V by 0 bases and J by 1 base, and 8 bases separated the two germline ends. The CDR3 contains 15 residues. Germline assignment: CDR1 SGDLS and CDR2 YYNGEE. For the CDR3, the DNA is TGTGCCAGCAGCGTAGCACCGGAGTCCTACAATGAGCAGTTCTTC. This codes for CASSVAPESYNEQFF.

CDR3 sequence: CASSLGIGGHTGELFF. In DNA, the CDR3 is TGTGCCAGCAGCTTAGGGATTGGAGGCCACACCGGGGAGCTGTTTTTT. The chain combines TRBV7-9 with TRBJ2-2, with D possibly matching TRBD2 (5 bases). The CDR3 spans 16 residues. V was pared by 1 base and J by 3 bases, with 12 bases between. The germline CDR1 and CDR2 sequences are SEHNR and FQNEAQ (reference sequence).

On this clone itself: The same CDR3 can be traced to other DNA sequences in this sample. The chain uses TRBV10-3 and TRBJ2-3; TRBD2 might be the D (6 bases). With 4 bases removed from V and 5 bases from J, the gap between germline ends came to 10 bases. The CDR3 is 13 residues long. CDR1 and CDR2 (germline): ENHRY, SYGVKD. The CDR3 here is CAISARGGDTQYF. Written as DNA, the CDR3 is TGTGCCATCAGTGCGAGGGGAGGAGATACGCAGTATTTT.

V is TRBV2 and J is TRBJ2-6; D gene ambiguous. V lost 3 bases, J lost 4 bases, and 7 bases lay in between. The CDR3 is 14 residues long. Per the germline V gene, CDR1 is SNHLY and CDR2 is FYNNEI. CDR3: CASSELSGANVLTF. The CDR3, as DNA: TGTGCCAGCAGTGAGCTTTCCGGGGCCAACGTCCTGACTTTC.

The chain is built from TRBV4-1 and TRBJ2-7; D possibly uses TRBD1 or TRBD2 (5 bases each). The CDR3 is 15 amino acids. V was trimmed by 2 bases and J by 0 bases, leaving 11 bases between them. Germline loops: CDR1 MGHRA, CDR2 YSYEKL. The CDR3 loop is CASSQLGVLSYEQYF. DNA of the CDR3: TGCGCCAGCAGCCAATTGGGGGTCCTCTCCTACGAGCAGTACTTC.